Below are 22 T cell receptor beta chains sequenced from a single sample in a study of metastatic and nonmetastatic thyroid tumors. Not a single patient had been given any form of treatment at any point before undergoing thyroid surgery. TCRdb re-called the PCR reads via MiXCR. Here the sample spans about 4,000 clones, 20% to 25% being singletons. Material for sequencing was tumor tissue. Receptor source: a female donor with papillary thyroid cancer or a benign thyroid nodule (not recorded which). Some clones in this sample may be carry-over from other donors' samples.

The J gene is TRBJ1-6, the V gene TRBV10-2, with D maybe TRBD1 (6 bases). Germline V gives CDR1 WSHSY, CDR2 SAAADI. There are 13 residues in the CDR3. Trimming cost V 8 bases and J 8 bases, with 13 bases left between them. The CDR3, as DNA: TGCGCCAGCGGGGGGGGGCTTGATTCACCCCTCCACTTT. Its protein product is CASGGGLDSPLHF.

This clone is categorized as medium-sized. The chain combines TRBV9 with TRBJ2-1, with 11 bases identical to TRBD2. Germline assignment: CDR1 SGDLS and CDR2 YYNGEE. The V and J ends lost 2 bases and 5 bases, in that order; junction bases with no gene match: 6. This CDR3 spans 16 amino acids. The CDR3 loop is CASSVGTSGHHNEQFF. The CDR3 DNA reads TGTGCCAGCAGCGTCGGGACTAGCGGCCACCACAATGAGCAGTTCTTC.

This clone came up a few times. The rearrangement uses TRBV6-1 and TRBJ2-7; D gene ambiguous. Trimming left V 8 bases short and J 6 bases short, with 17 bases between. Germline V gene sequence: CDR1 MNHNS, CDR2 SASEGT. The CDR3 covers 13 residues. CDR3 sequence (DNA): TGTGCCAGCGGTTTGGGCCGATGGGGCGAGCAGTACTTC. This translates into CASGLGRWGEQYF.

This clone was seen more than once but under ten times. The chain joins TRBV28 to TRBJ1-1, with a weak D call TRBD1 (6 bases). CDR1 and CDR2 (germline): MDHEN, SYDVKM. V lost 6 bases, J lost 5 bases, and 25 bases lay in between. The length of the CDR3 is 17 residues. The CDR3, as DNA: TGTGCCAGCAGGGGTTTGGGGGGCGGTTCGCTCGGGACTGAAGCTTTCTTT. It is translated as CASRGLGGGSLGTEAFF.

By proportion, this clone is medium-sized. The rearrangement uses TRBV14 and TRBJ1-6; weak D call: TRBD1 (5 bases). V was trimmed by 1 base and J by 7 bases, leaving 11 bases between them. Germline CDR1 SGHDN, CDR2 FVKESK. The CDR3 is made up of 15 amino acids. CDR3 protein: CASSQGWGVNSPLHF. CDR3 nucleotide sequence: TGTGCCAGCAGCCAAGGATGGGGGGTCAATTCACCCCTCCACTTT.

This clone is large (0.1 to 1%). The V gene is TRBV5-1, the J gene TRBJ2-3; D is perhaps TRBD2 (5 bases). Germline V gives CDR1 SGHRS, CDR2 YFSETQ. V was cut by 5 bases and J by 3 bases, with 10 bases left in between. This CDR3 is 13 amino acids long. The CDR3: CASSRGGTDTQYF. The CDR3 bases are TGCGCCAGCAGTCGGGGTGGGACAGATACGCAGTATTTT.

This clone is deemed medium-sized. The chain employs TRBV7-3 and TRBJ2-1, with TRBD2 matching 7 bases. The trim removed 5 bases at V and 5 bases at J, leaving 9 bases unmatched. CDR1 and CDR2 (germline): SGHTA, FQGTGA. This CDR3 is 15 amino acids long. The CDR3 DNA follows: TGTGCCAGCAGCCGGGGAGGGAGGTTGGACAATGAGCAGTTCTTC. Protein product: CASSRGGRLDNEQFF.

This clone is labeled large (0.1 to 1%). The V gene is TRBV24-1, the J gene TRBJ1-5; D gene uncertain. Germline lookup yields CDR1 KGHDR and CDR2 SFDVKD. The CDR3 sequence is 13 residues long. V was clipped by 4 bases and J by 6 bases, with 9 bases between them. For the CDR3, the DNA is TGTGCCACCAGTGACTACCTGGGTCAGCCCCAGCATTTT. Protein: CATSDYLGQPQHF.

The chain couples TRBV7-2 to TRBJ2-2; tentatively, D is TRBD1 (5 bases). Germline CDR1 and CDR2: SGHTA and FQGNSA. The germline V and J ends were trimmed by 5 bases and 7 bases, with 11 bases remaining between them. The CDR3 loop spans 13 amino acids. The DNA of the CDR3 is TGTGCCAGCAGCCATGACAGATTCGGGGAGCTGTTTTTT. Translation: CASSHDRFGELFF.

This clone is judged medium-sized. This sequence joins TRBV5-1 and TRBJ2-3, with D unresolved. The CDR3 totals 14 residues. V lost 3 bases to trimming and J lost 2 bases, with 10 bases between them. Germline CDR1 SGHRS, CDR2 YFSETQ. The CDR3 coding sequence is TGCGCCAGCAGCTCCAGAGAAAACACAGATACGCAGTATTTT. This sequence encodes CASSSRENTDTQYF.

This clone is medium-sized. The genes are TRBV12-5 and TRBJ2-1, with 9 bases identical to TRBD2. With V trimmed by 2 bases and J by 7 bases, 6 bases remained unmatched. The CDR3 contains 15 residues. CDR1 and CDR2 (germline): LGHNT, FRNRAP. CDR3 in DNA: TGTGCTAGTGGTTTGACTAGCGGGCTCGGGAATGAGCAGTTCTTC. This encodes CASGLTSGLGNEQFF.

The gene calls are TRBV28 and TRBJ2-7; 9 bases are a match to TRBD1. CDR3 length equals 15 residues. CDR1 MDHEN and CDR2 SYDVKM come from the germline V gene. V shed 4 bases and J 2 bases; nucleotides not matched to a gene: 6. CDR3 in amino acids: CASSSGQGRTYEQYF. CDR3 bases: TGTGCCAGCAGTTCCGGACAGGGGAGAACCTACGAGCAGTACTTC.

Here the CDR3 reads CASSLDRNTGELFF. The DNA for the CDR3 is TGTGCCAGCTCCCTAGACAGAAACACCGGGGAGCTGTTTTTT. The rearrangement links TRBV19 to TRBJ2-2, with a weak D call TRBD1 (5 bases). V shed 9 bases and J shed 2 bases, with 13 bases lying between them. CDR3 length: 14 amino acids. Germline CDR1 reads LNHDA; CDR2 reads SQIVND (reference sequence). Supplemented by reference TRBV19 and TRBJ2-2, the full variable domain reads DGGITQSPKYLFRKEGQNVTLSCEQNLNHDAMYWYRQDPGQGLRLIYYSQIVNDFQKGDIAEGYSVSREKKESFPLTVTSAQKNPTAFYLCASSLDRNTGELFFGEGSRLTVL.

The table lists this clone with a few counts. The chain combines TRBV12-3 or TRBV12-4 with TRBJ1-1; D gene uncertain. The CDR3 contains 14 residues. The ends were cut back, 0 bases at V and 4 bases at J, with 9 bases in the middle. The CDR3 loop reads CASSLAGIGTEAFF. The DNA for the CDR3 is TGTGCCAGCAGTTTAGCCGGCATCGGCACTGAAGCTTTCTTT.

In its sample, this clone was seen a few times. The chain joins TRBV10-3 to TRBJ1-3, with a possible D match to TRBD1 (5 bases). The CDR3 is 14 residues long. Trimming left V 1 base short and J 8 bases short, with 12 bases between. Germline-derived CDR1 and CDR2 are ENHRY and SYGVKD. The CDR3: CAISELGAGDTIYF. The CDR3 bases are TGTGCCATCAGTGAGTTAGGAGCGGGGGACACCATATATTTT.

By sample fraction, this clone is large. The chain recombines TRBV6-1 with TRBJ1-1; D gene uncertain. V lost 6 bases to trimming and J lost 1 base, with 12 bases between them. The CDR3 is 14 amino acids. Per the germline V gene, CDR1 is MNHNS and CDR2 is SASEGT. This CDR3 reads CASSPRKGNTEAFF. CDR3 DNA: TGTGCCAGCAGCCCCCGCAAGGGGAACACTGAAGCTTTCTTT.

This clone was picked up a small number of times. The V and J genes are TRBV7-2 and TRBJ2-3; either TRBD1 or TRBD2 may fit D (5 bases each). Looked up from germline, CDR1 is SGHTA and CDR2 is FQGNSA. V lost 1 base and J lost 3, with 8 bases in between. The CDR3 consists of 14 residues. CDR3 sequence reads: CASSLVGGTDTQYF. In DNA form, the CDR3 reads TGTGCCAGCAGCTTAGTTGGGGGAACAGATACGCAGTATTTT.

In this sample, this clone is medium-sized (0.01 to 0.1%). Just one base apart from a much larger clone, this may be a read error. Different DNA sequences within this sample yield the same CDR3. The chain recombines TRBV6-1 with TRBJ2-7, with 9 bases lining up with TRBD1. Germline values: CDR1 MNHNS, CDR2 SASEGT. The junction had 12 bases not matched to a gene; V was cut back by 6 bases and J by 6 bases. The CDR3 extends over 15 amino acids. The CDR3 protein is CASSFPGQGESEQYF. CDR3 coding DNA: TGTGCCAGCAGCTTTCCGGGACAGGGAGAGAGCGAGCAGTACTTC.

Relative to its sample, this clone is medium-sized. The rearrangement links TRBV2 to TRBJ1-5; the D gene is possibly TRBD1 (5 bases). V was pared by 6 bases and J by 2 bases, with 14 bases between. CDR3 length: 15 amino acids. Germline loops: CDR1 SNHLY, CDR2 FYNNEI. The CDR3 DNA follows: TGTGCCAGCAGCCCCCCGACGGGGGGCAATCAGCCCCAGCATTTT. Protein: CASSPPTGGNQPQHF.

The chain is built from TRBV9 and TRBJ2-7, with D perhaps being TRBD1 or TRBD2 (5 bases each). The CDR3 is 15 residues long. From germline, CDR1 is SGDLS and CDR2 YYNGEE. The V end lost 3 bases, the J end lost 0 bases, and 13 bases lay between the germline ends. CDR3 nucleotide sequence: TGTGCCAGCAGCGGGGTGGGGGTGAGCTCCTACGAGCAGTACTTC. Translating it yields CASSGVGVSSYEQYF.

CDR3 residues: CASSVGAASGYQETQYF. In nucleotides, the CDR3 is TGTGCCAGCAGCGTAGGGGCTGCTAGCGGATATCAAGAGACCCAGTACTTC. V and J are TRBV9 and TRBJ2-5; 7 nucleotides align to TRBD2. The J segment lost 2 bases and the V segment lost 0 bases, leaving 10 bases of the junction unmatched. Germline V gives CDR1 SGDLS, CDR2 YYNGEE. The CDR3 contains 17 residues.

V and J are TRBV6-7 and TRBJ2-1; 10 nucleotides align to TRBD2. Being an ORF, TRBV6-7 has a function that is uncertain. The CDR3 is 18 amino acids. The V gene end was trimmed by 1 base and the J gene end by 4 bases; junction bases not matched to a gene: 10. CDR3 nucleotides: TGTGCCAGCAGTTACTGGAGGGCTAGCGGGAGTAAGTACAATGAGCAGTTCTTC. It specifies CASSYWRASGSKYNEQFF.